These 25 T cell receptor beta chains were all obtained from the same sample, sequenced in a study of shared clonotypes between healthy human individuals. The repertoire was sequenced with immunoSEQ multiplex PCR; TCRdb's copy has only in-frame clones and lacks some. The table lists 1.6 million or so clones, 95% to 97% of them singletons, with 1% to 1.5% in the top ten. Source material: naive CD4+ T cells sorted from blood. Subset defined: CD45RA+ positively selected. The receptor source for this set is a man aged 25 to 40 in good health.

The CDR3 region is CASSVELTNEQFF. The CDR3, as DNA: TGTGCCAGCAGCGTAGAACTTACCAATGAGCAGTTCTTC. This chain uses TRBV9 with TRBJ2-1; D uncertain. CDR1 and CDR2 from the germline V gene are SGDLS and YYNGEE. V was cut by 0 bases and J by 6 bases, with 7 bases left in between. The length of the CDR3 is 13 residues.

This clone was recorded once. The V and J genes are TRBV6-5 and TRBJ2-7, with no clear D. Trimming cost V 2 bases and J 2 bases, with 10 bases left between them. This CDR3 region has 14 residues. The germline V gene has CDR1 MNHEY and CDR2 SVGAGI. As DNA, the CDR3 is TGTGCCAGCAGTTACCTAGGGAACCCCTACGAGCAGTACTTC. Translation: CASSYLGNPYEQYF.

This CDR3 is CASSEDRGLGDTQYF. The CDR3 coding sequence is TGTGCCAGCAGTGAAGACAGGGGGCTGGGAGATACGCAGTATTTT. The chain recombines TRBV6-1 with TRBJ2-3, with 9 bases aligning to TRBD1. The germline V gene has CDR1 MNHNS and CDR2 SASEGT. The ends lost 1 base at V and 5 bases at J; junction bases unmatched: 4. This CDR3 has 15 residues.

The CDR3 protein is CASSLVGLAVSEQYF. CDR3 coding DNA: TGTGCCAGCAGCTTGGTGGGACTAGCGGTTTCGGAGCAGTACTTC. The rearrangement links TRBV5-4 to TRBJ2-7; 11 nucleotides match TRBD2. Germline trimming cut 0 bases from V and 7 bases from J; bases unmatched to any gene: 6. Per germline, CDR1 SGHNT and CDR2 YYREEE (reference sequence). CDR3 size: 15 residues.

The chain combines TRBV18 with TRBJ2-3; TRBD2 agrees at 7 bases. Germline values: CDR1 KGHSH, CDR2 LQKENI. The CDR3 runs 13 residues. J gave up 5 bases and V 9 bases, and 8 bases lay outside the gene matches. CDR3 coding DNA: TGTGCCAGTGAGCGGGGAGAGGGAGATACGCAGTATTTT. Its protein is CASERGEGDTQYF. Variable domain in full (rest from reference TRBV18 and TRBJ2-3): NAGVMQNPRHLVRRRGQEARLRCSPMKGHSHVYWYRQLPEEGLKFMVYLQKENIIDESGMPKERFSAEFPKEGPSILRIQQVVRGDSAAYFCASERGEGDTQYFGPGTRLTVL.

J is TRBJ2-1 and V is TRBV5-4; TRBD2 agrees at 12 bases. This CDR3 spans 16 amino acids. J was trimmed by 4 bases and V by 4 bases; bases with no gene match: 6. CDR1 and CDR2 (germline): SGHNT, YYREEE (reference sequence). The CDR3, as DNA: TGTGCCAGCAGCGGCGGAGGACTAGCGGGATACAATGAGCAGTTCTTC. Translating it yields CASSGGGLAGYNEQFF.

This chain links TRBV7-3 with TRBJ2-3, with a weak D call TRBD2 (6 bases). Germline-derived CDR1 and CDR2 are SGHTA and FQGTGA. V lost 1 base to trimming and J lost 0 bases, with 8 bases between them. The CDR3 is 15 amino acids. CDR3 residues: CASSLRAGSTDTQYF. The CDR3, as DNA: TGTGCCAGCAGCTTAAGGGCGGGGAGCACAGATACGCAGTATTTT.

The chain is built from TRBV11-2 and TRBJ1-5; TRBD1 aligns across 7 bases. The CDR3 runs to 16 residues. CDR1 and CDR2 (germline): SGHAT, FQNNGV. Unmatched junction bases numbered 8, after V lost 1 base and J lost 5 bases. In nucleotides, the CDR3 is TGTGCCAGCAGCTTAGGAGCAGGGGGGGGCGATCAGCCCCAGCATTTT. Protein sequence: CASSLGAGGGDQPQHF.

CDR3 sequence reads: CATSRDNYGYTF. Written as DNA, the CDR3 is TGTGCCACCAGCAGAGATAACTATGGCTACACCTTC. V usage is TRBV15 and J usage is TRBJ1-2; D gene unclear. Trimming took 0 bases from V and 1 from J, leaving 0 bases between them. This CDR3 is 12 amino acids long. The germline CDR1 and CDR2 sequences are LNHNV and YYDKDF (reference sequence).

The V and J genes are TRBV7-9 and TRBJ1-3; D is unclear. There are 14 residues in the CDR3. Germline CDR1 reads SEHNR; CDR2 reads FQNEAQ (reference sequence). Trimming shortened V by 6 bases and J by 0 bases, and 9 bases separated the two germline ends. The CDR3 spells CASRVGSSGNTIYF. The CDR3 DNA sequence: TGTGCCAGCAGGGTAGGAAGCTCTGGAAACACCATATATTTT.

The CDR3 loop reads CAISAGEGNTEAFF. The CDR3 region has the DNA TGTGCCATCTCGGCAGGGGAGGGGAACACTGAAGCTTTCTTT. V and J are TRBV10-3 and TRBJ1-1; D might be TRBD1 (6 bases). Trimming cost V 8 bases and J 1 base, with 14 bases left between them. The CDR3 totals 14 residues. CDR1 is ENHRY and CDR2 is SYGVKD in the germline V gene.

This chain uses TRBV1 with TRBJ2-7; the table assigns TRBD1, which was not confirmed against the DNA. TRBV1 is an annotated pseudogene. This CDR3 is 16 amino acids long. The CDR3 sequence is CTSSQGRQGHPYEQYF. CDR3 DNA: TGCACCAGCAGCCAGGGTCGACAGGGACACCCCTACGAGCAGTACTTC.

The V and J genes are TRBV10-3 and TRBJ2-3; possible D gene TRBD2, 6 bases. From germline, CDR1 is ENHRY and CDR2 SYGVKD. The ends were cut back, 8 bases at V and 3 bases at J, with 15 bases in the middle. The CDR3 loop spans 14 amino acids. CDR3 coding DNA: TGTGCCATCCGCCTGGGAGGCCCTACAGATACGCAGTATTTT. This gives the protein CAIRLGGPTDTQYF.

The rearrangement joins TRBV27 to TRBJ2-7; D is perhaps TRBD1 (5 bases). The CDR3 is 15 amino acids. With 2 bases removed from V and 3 bases from J, the gap between germline ends came to 14 bases. Germline lookup yields CDR1 MNHEY and CDR2 SMNVEV (reference sequence). This CDR3 reads CASSLRSIRGYEQYF. DNA of the CDR3: TGTGCCAGCAGTTTAAGGAGCATTAGGGGCTACGAGCAGTACTTC.

The chain recombines TRBV28 with TRBJ2-7; 7 positions agree with TRBD1. CDR1 and CDR2 (germline): MDHEN, SYDVKM. The CDR3 runs 13 residues. Trimming took 5 bases from V and 6 from J; bases not matched to a gene: 7. For the CDR3, the DNA is TGTGCCAGCAGTCTAATAACAGGGGCCGAGCAGTACTTC. It is translated as CASSLITGAEQYF.

The chain has TRBV18 and TRBJ1-4; a weak D match, TRBD1 (5 bases). The CDR3 extends over 15 amino acids. The germline V gene has CDR1 KGHSH and CDR2 LQKENI. Trimming pared 6 bases from V and 0 bases from J, leaving 11 bases between. The CDR3: CASSLGAATNEKLFF. The CDR3 region has the DNA TGTGCCAGCTCCCTTGGGGCAGCAACTAATGAAAAACTGTTTTTT.

The rearrangement links TRBV14 to TRBJ2-1; the match to TRBD2 covers 8 bases. Germline values: CDR1 SGHDN, CDR2 FVKESK. The length of the CDR3 is 15 residues. V lost 1 base and J lost 4; bases outside the gene matches: 3. The chain's CDR3 is CASSQGVAGYNEQFF. In nucleotides, the CDR3 is TGTGCCAGCAGCCAAGGAGTAGCGGGGTACAATGAGCAGTTCTTC.

The CDR3 loop reads CASSRSGTPYNEQFF. As DNA, the CDR3 is TGTGCCAGCAGCCGTTCCGGGACTCCCTACAATGAGCAGTTCTTC. The chain joins TRBV11-2 to TRBJ2-1; D possibly corresponds to TRBD2 (6 bases). Trimming took 5 bases from V and 2 from J, leaving 13 bases between them. The length of the CDR3 is 15 residues. CDR1 SGHAT and CDR2 FQNNGV come from the germline V gene.

This chain uses TRBV5-1 with TRBJ2-3; D not certain. This CDR3 is 13 amino acids long. CDR1 and CDR2 from the germline V gene are SGHRS and YFSETQ. V lost 7 bases and J lost 0, with 9 bases in between. The CDR3 spells CASGVSSTDTQYF. CDR3 DNA: TGCGCCAGCGGTGTTTCAAGCACAGATACGCAGTATTTT. Drawing the rest from reference TRBV5-1 and TRBJ2-3, the complete variable domain is KAGVTQTPRYLIKTRGQQVTLSCSPISGHRSVSWYQQTPGQGLQFLFEYFSETQRNKGNFPGRFSGRQFSNSRSEMNVSTLELGDSALYLCASGVSSTDTQYFGPGTRLTVL.

The chain links TRBV10-1 to TRBJ1-1; D is unclear. In germline, CDR1 is WNHNN, CDR2 SYGVQD (reference sequence). The V gene lost 5 bases and the J gene lost 2 bases, with 6 bases spanning the gap. The length of the CDR3 is 12 residues. CDR3 in amino acids: CASSNINTEAFF. DNA of the CDR3: TGCGCCAGCAGTAACATAAACACTGAAGCTTTCTTT.

In regard to this clone: The same CDR3 also results from other DNA sequences found in this sample. The chain is built from TRBV6-1 and TRBJ1-5; D gene unclear. The CDR3 length is 15 residues. Germline V CDR1 and CDR2: MNHNS, SASEGT. V lost 0 bases to trimming and J lost 1 base, with 7 bases between them. CDR3 amino acids: CASSEALGSNQPQHF. For the CDR3, the DNA is TGTGCCAGCAGTGAAGCGCTGGGGAGCAATCAGCCCCAGCATTTT.

The rearrangement uses TRBV7-9 and TRBJ2-2; 13 positions match TRBD2. The ends lost 6 bases at V and 1 base at J; junction bases unmatched: 11. CDR3 length: 19 residues. CDR1 is SEHNR, CDR2 FQNEAQ, per germline (reference sequence). The CDR3 here is CASSSPGLAGVGNTGELFF. The CDR3 DNA sequence: TGTGCCAGCAGTTCCCCTGGACTAGCGGGAGTAGGGAACACCGGGGAGCTGTTTTTT.

This clone was detected once. The rearrangement uses TRBV28 and TRBJ2-1, with TRBD1 identical over 7 bases. The CDR3 has 14 residues. The V and J ends lost 7 bases and 4 bases, in that order; junction bases with no gene match: 7. Germline V gene data show CDR1 as MDHEN and CDR2 as SYDVKM. The CDR3 sequence is CASKPTGVYNEQFF. CDR3 DNA sequence: TGTGCCAGCAAACCCACAGGGGTATACAATGAGCAGTTCTTC.

The rearrangement joins TRBV7-6 to TRBJ2-5; D is possibly TRBD2 (7 bases). The germline V gene has CDR1 SGHVS and CDR2 FNYEAQ. The CDR3 spans 16 residues. Between the trimmed V and J ends, which lost 5 bases and 6 bases, there was a span of 22 bases. The CDR3 region is CASSPGGGPSWKTQYF. The CDR3 DNA sequence: TGTGCCAGCAGCCCCGGCGGGGGCCCATCATGGAAGACCCAGTACTTC.

V is TRBV6-5 and J is TRBJ2-7; TRBD1 aligns across 9 bases. The junction had 3 bases not matched to a gene; V was cut back by 6 bases and J by 3 bases. The CDR3 has 13 residues. CDR1 and CDR2 (germline): MNHEY, SVGAGI. CDR3 in amino acids: CASRGTGRYEQYF. Here the CDR3 DNA reads TGTGCCAGCAGGGGGACAGGGCGCTACGAGCAGTACTTC.